This record covers a single T cell receptor (beta chain). The data are from a study of blood T cell repertoires in COVID-19. The overall study: COVID-19 samples, acute and convalescent, were from the United States, Italy and Spain. In each case, the material was cDNA or gDNA derived from T cells, B-cell-depleted T cells, or PBMCs.

In the study's own analysis: The authors estimated nucleated cell counts from reference gene primer amplification. Clones were read by immunoSEQ multiplex PCR, and TCRdb kept only the in-frame ones, dropping some. For V, J and clone size, that table is used; D and trimming come from the DNA. The sample carries about 95,000 clones, under 90% recorded once. Unmatched junction bases numbered 2, after V lost 4 bases and J lost 4 bases. The CDR3 consists of 13 residues. V gene TRBV12-3 or TRBV12-4 combines with J gene TRBJ1-1; 8 positions match TRBD1. Sequenced input: peripheral blood. The receptor's source is a human donor in a cohort sampled during active COVID-19. CDR3 nucleotides: TGTGCCAGCAGTTCGCAGGGGGCCACTGAAGCTTTCTTT. Translation: CASSSQGATEAFF.